This T cell receptor (beta chain) was captured in a study of beta chain features in type 1 diabetes. Every isolated RNA sample was fully reverse transcribed, so sequencing captured expressed TCRB transcripts. The assay was immunoSEQ multiplex PCR, and TCRdb's table has in-frame clones only and misses some. The repertoire holds just over 600,000 clones, with around 16% as singletons. This clone was seen only a few times. The ends lost 2 bases at V and 1 base at J; junction bases unmatched: 1. Germline V lookup: CDR1 MNHEY, CDR2 SVGAGI. The CDR3 is made up of 14 amino acids. The rearrangement links TRBV6-5 to TRBJ1-2, with 7 bases lining up with TRBD1. Sequencing was performed on naive CD4+ T cells from blood. This TCR was sampled from a man aged 18 to 29 in good health. CDR3 in DNA: TGTGCCAGCAGTTACAGGGACAGTAACTATGGCTACACCTTC. This encodes CASSYRDSNYGYTF.